This TCR beta chain originates from a study of cytomegalovirus exposure and HLA in healthy donors. Both 60 Vbeta primers and 13 Jbeta primers went into the PCR. Profiled with immunoSEQ multiplex PCR; TCRdb holds only in-frame clones, not every one. The sample shows about 170,000 clones, about 80% of them seen only once. The study, taken as a whole, reports: There was a cluster of highly shared sequence variants that was likely a sequencing artifact. Across all donors, roughly uniform sequencing depth was an assumption of the presence/absence analyses.

With respect to this clone: Antigen unknown.

Germline CDR1 and CDR2: SNHLY and FYNNEI. V was pared by 4 bases and J by 3 bases, with 13 bases between. The CDR3 consists of 14 residues. The sequence came from a young man in good health and CMV-seropositive. The sample was PBMCs. The rearrangement joins TRBV2 to TRBJ2-7; D is perhaps TRBD2 (6 bases). The CDR3 nucleotides read TGTGCCAGCAGTGTAGCGGTCAGGGTCTACGAGCAGTACTTC. It translates to CASSVAVRVYEQYF.